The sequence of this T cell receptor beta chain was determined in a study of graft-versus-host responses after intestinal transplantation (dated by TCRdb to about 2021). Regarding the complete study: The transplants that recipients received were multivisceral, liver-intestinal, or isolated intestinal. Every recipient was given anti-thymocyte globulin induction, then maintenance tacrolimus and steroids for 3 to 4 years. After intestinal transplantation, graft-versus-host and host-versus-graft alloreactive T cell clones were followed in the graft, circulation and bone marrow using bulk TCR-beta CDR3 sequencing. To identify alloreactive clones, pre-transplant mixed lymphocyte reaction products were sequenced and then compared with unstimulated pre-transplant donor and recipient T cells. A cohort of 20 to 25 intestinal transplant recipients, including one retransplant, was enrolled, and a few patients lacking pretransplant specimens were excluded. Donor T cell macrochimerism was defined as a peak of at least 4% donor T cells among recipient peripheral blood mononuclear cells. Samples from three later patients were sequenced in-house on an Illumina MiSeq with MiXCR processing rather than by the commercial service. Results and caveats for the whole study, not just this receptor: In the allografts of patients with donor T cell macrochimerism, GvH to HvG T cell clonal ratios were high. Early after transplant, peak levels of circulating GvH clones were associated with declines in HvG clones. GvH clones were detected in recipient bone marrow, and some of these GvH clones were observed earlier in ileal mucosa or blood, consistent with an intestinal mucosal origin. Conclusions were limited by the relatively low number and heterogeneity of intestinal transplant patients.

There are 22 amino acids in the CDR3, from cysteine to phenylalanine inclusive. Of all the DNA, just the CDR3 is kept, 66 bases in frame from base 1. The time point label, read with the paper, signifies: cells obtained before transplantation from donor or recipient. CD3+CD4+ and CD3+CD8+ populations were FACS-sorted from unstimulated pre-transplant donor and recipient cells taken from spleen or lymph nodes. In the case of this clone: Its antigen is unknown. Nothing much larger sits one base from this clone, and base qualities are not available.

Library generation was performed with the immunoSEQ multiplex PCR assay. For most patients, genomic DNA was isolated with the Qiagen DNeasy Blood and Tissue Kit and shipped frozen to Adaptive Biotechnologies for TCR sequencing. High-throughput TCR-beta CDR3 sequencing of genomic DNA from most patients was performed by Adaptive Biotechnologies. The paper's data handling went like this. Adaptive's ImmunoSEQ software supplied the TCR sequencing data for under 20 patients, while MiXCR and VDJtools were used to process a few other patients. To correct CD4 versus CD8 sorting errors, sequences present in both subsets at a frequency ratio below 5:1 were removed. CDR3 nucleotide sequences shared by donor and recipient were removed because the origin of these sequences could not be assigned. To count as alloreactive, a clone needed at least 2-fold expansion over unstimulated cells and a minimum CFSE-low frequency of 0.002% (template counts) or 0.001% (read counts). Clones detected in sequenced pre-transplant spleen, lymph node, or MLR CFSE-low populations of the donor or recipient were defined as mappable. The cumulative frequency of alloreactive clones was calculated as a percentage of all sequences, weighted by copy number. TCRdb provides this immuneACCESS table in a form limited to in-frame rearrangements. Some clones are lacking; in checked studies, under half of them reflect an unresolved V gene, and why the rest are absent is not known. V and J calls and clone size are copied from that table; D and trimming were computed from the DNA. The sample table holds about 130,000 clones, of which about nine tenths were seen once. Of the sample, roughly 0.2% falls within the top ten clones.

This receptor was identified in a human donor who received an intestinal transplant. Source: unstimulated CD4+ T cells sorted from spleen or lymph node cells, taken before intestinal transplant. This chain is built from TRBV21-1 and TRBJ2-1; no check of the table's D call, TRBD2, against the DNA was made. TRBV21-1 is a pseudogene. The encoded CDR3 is CASSKAEDPWYLATNSYNEQFF. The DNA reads TGTGCCAGCAGCAAAGCTGAGGACCCTTGGTACCTAGCGACTAATTCCTACAATGAGCAGTTCTTC.